The 9 T cell receptor beta chains below were found in one sample sequenced in a study of blood T cell repertoires in COVID-19. Method: immunoSEQ multiplex PCR; TCRdb's copy keeps in-frame clones and lacks some. The sample lists some 250,000 clones; 65% to 85% were seen once. The sample taken for sequencing was peripheral blood. The source is a man in his forties or fifties with active or convalescent COVID-19.

The V call is TRBV27, the J call TRBJ2-4; 8 bases agree with TRBD1. Trimming removed 6 bases from V and 4 bases from J; junction bases left unmatched: 8. The CDR3 sequence is 15 residues long. The germline V gene has CDR1 MNHEY and CDR2 SMNVEV (reference sequence). The CDR3 reads CASSSWTGSKNIQYF. DNA of the CDR3: TGTGCCAGCAGCTCTTGGACAGGGAGTAAAAACATTCAGTACTTC.

V gene TRBV7-3 combines with J gene TRBJ2-1; perhaps TRBD2 as D (5 bases). V was trimmed by 4 bases and J by 7 bases, leaving 11 bases between them. The germline V gene has CDR1 SGHTA and CDR2 FQGTGA. The CDR3 consists of 13 residues. The CDR3 DNA reads as TGTGCCAGCAGCTCGGACTTAACTAATGAGCAGTTCTTC. Protein: CASSSDLTNEQFF.

This clone was detected only once. The V call is TRBV29-1, the J call TRBJ1-1, with 7 bases fitting TRBD1. Germline-derived CDR1 and CDR2 are SQVTM and ANQGSEA. This CDR3 spans 15 amino acids. Losses at the gene ends were 4 bases for V and 2 bases for J; bases not matched to a gene: 10. The CDR3: CSVVWQGVFNTEAFF. As DNA, the CDR3 is TGCAGCGTTGTGTGGCAGGGGGTCTTTAACACTGAAGCTTTCTTT. The full variable domain, rest sourced from reference TRBV29-1 and TRBJ1-1, is SAVISQKPSRDICQRGTSLTIQCQVDSQVTMMFWYRQQPGQSLTLIATANQGSEATYESGFVIDKFPISRPNLTFSTLTVSNMSPEDSSIYLCSVVWQGVFNTEAFFGQGTRLTVV.

This chain links TRBV6-5 with TRBJ1-1, with a tentative D call TRBD1 (6 bases). Trimming pared 5 bases from V and 4 bases from J, leaving 17 bases between. Germline lookup yields CDR1 MNHEY and CDR2 SVGAGI. The CDR3 extends over 15 amino acids. The CDR3 region is CASSPLLGGGTEAFF. The CDR3, as DNA: TGTGCCAGCAGTCCCTTGCTGGGAGGGGGCACTGAAGCTTTCTTT.

This clone was seen repeatedly, ten times or more. The chain recombines TRBV19 with TRBJ1-1, with a weak D call TRBD1 (5 bases). Germline V gene lookup returns CDR1 LNHDA and CDR2 SQIVND (reference sequence). This CDR3 is built from 13 residues. V was cut by 4 bases and J by 4 bases, with 10 bases left in between. The CDR3: CASSNQGSTEAFF. DNA for the CDR3: TGTGCCAGTAGTAACCAGGGAAGCACTGAAGCTTTCTTT.

This chain joins TRBV24-1 and TRBJ2-3; 10 positions agree with TRBD1. V shed 11 bases, J shed 6 bases, and the junction held 10 bases outside the gene matches. The CDR3 loop spans 14 amino acids. Per germline, CDR1 KGHDR and CDR2 SFDVKD. DNA of the CDR3: TGTGCCATTTCAAGTGGGACAGGGGCCGATACGCAGTATTTT. Residues: CAISSGTGADTQYF.

This chain links TRBV5-1 with TRBJ2-1, with a tentative D call TRBD2 (5 bases). Trimming took 7 bases from V and 10 from J, leaving 21 bases between them. CDR1 and CDR2 (germline): SGHRS, YFSETQ. The CDR3 consists of 14 residues. In DNA, the CDR3 is TGCGCCAGCCGCCGGGAAAATATTCCGGAGGAGCAGTTCTTC. Translation gives CASRRENIPEEQFF.

The rearrangement joins TRBV14 to TRBJ2-2, with TRBD1 matching 9 bases. V lost 4 bases, J lost 5 bases, and 8 bases stayed unmatched. The CDR3 loop spans 16 amino acids. CDR1 SGHDN and CDR2 FVKESK come from the germline V gene. The CDR3 sequence: CASSPQQGAGTGELFF. Here the CDR3 DNA reads TGTGCCAGCAGCCCACAACAGGGGGCGGGAACCGGGGAGCTGTTTTTT.

At least ten counts were recorded for this clone. The V gene is TRBV4-1, the J gene TRBJ1-3, with D perhaps TRBD1 (6 bases). Trimming cost V 4 bases and J 1 base, with 26 bases left between them. Germline CDR1 and CDR2: MGHRA and YSYEKL. The CDR3 is made up of 20 amino acids. This CDR3 reads CASSRIIQGSGGSSGNTIYF. CDR3 coding DNA: TGCGCCAGCAGCCGAATCATACAGGGATCGGGAGGTTCTTCTGGAAACACCATATATTTT.